This entry lists 12 T cell receptor beta chains sequenced from one sample in a study of shared clonotypes between healthy human individuals. Naive CD8 cells lacked CD45RO and underwent positive selection for CCR7, leaving out terminally differentiated effector memory CD45RA+ cells. Here immunoSEQ multiplex PCR was the method, and the copy in TCRdb shows in-frame clones only, minus some. The sample lists about 2 million clones, approximately 95% occurring once. Specimen: naive CD8+ T cells sorted from blood. Source of these receptors: a man between 18 and 35 years old in good health.

As for this clone: This sample also contains other DNA sequences that code for the same CDR3. The rearrangement links TRBV6-1 to TRBJ1-3; D remains unclear. The CDR3 has 14 amino acids. V was pared by 3 bases and J by 4 bases, with 10 bases between. Germline assignment: CDR1 MNHNS and CDR2 SASEGT. The CDR3 DNA follows: TGTGCCAGCAGTGAGTTAGGTTCGGGAAACACCATATATTTT. This gives the protein CASSELGSGNTIYF.

A single count supports this clone. The gene calls are TRBV7-9 and TRBJ1-2; 7 nucleotides match TRBD1. CDR1 and CDR2 from the germline V gene are SEHNR and FQNEAQ (reference sequence). After removal of 5 bases from V and 6 bases from J, the junction contained 9 bases not matched to a gene. The CDR3 runs to 14 residues. CDR3 DNA: TGTGCCAGCAGCGTAAGCCTCACAGGGGATGGCTACACCTTC. It translates to CASSVSLTGDGYTF.

The genes are TRBV6-5 and TRBJ2-1; 9 bases map to TRBD2. The germline CDR1 and CDR2 sequences are MNHEY and SVGAGI. The length of the CDR3 is 16 residues. The J segment lost 2 bases and the V segment lost 2 bases, leaving 4 bases of the junction unmatched. The DNA for the CDR3 is TGTGCCAGCAGTTACGGGGCTAGCGGGGCCTACAATGAGCAGTTCTTC. Its protein is CASSYGASGAYNEQFF.

This clone was seen a single time. The V and J genes are TRBV7-2 and TRBJ2-7; D is unclear. V was cut by 2 bases and J by 4 bases, with 6 bases left in between. This CDR3 is 12 amino acids long. From germline, CDR1 is SGHTA and CDR2 FQGNSA. DNA of the CDR3: TGTGCCAGCAGCTTACACGGTTACGAGCAGTACTTC. Its translation: CASSLHGYEQYF.

This chain links TRBV6-6 with TRBJ2-7; no definite D call. The CDR3 is 11 residues long. In germline, CDR1 is MNHNY, CDR2 SVGAGI (reference sequence). The V end was cut by 8 bases, the J end by 7 bases, with 12 bases between. CDR3 residues: CASGSLGEQYF. The CDR3 DNA follows: TGTGCCAGCGGATCTTTGGGGGAGCAGTACTTC.

This clone was counted a single time. This chain joins TRBV18 and TRBJ2-4; the match to TRBD2 covers 15 bases. Germline V CDR1 and CDR2: KGHSH, LQKENI. Unmatched junction bases numbered 6, after V lost 3 bases and J lost 0 bases. This CDR3 comprises 19 residues. This CDR3 is CASSPWTSGRARAKNIQYF. The DNA of the CDR3 is TGTGCCAGCTCACCTTGGACTAGCGGGAGGGCCAGAGCCAAAAACATTCAGTACTTC.

The chain carries TRBV12-5 and TRBJ2-7; 10 nucleotides align to TRBD1. With V trimmed by 0 bases and J by 0 bases, 5 bases remained unmatched. The germline gives CDR1 LGHNT, CDR2 FRNRAP. This CDR3 has 17 residues. CDR3 DNA sequence: TGTGCTAGTGGTTTGGTACGAGGGACAGGGGTCTCCTACGAGCAGTACTTC. It yields the protein CASGLVRGTGVSYEQYF.

This rearrangement joins TRBV4-1 to TRBJ2-2, with TRBD2 identical over 9 bases. Losses at the gene ends were 1 base for V and 7 bases for J; bases not matched to a gene: 10. The germline V gene has CDR1 MGHRA and CDR2 YSYEKL. The CDR3 contains 17 residues. The CDR3 nucleotides are TGCGCCAGCAGCCAAGTAGGAGCGGGGGGCGCGGACGGGGAGCTGTTTTTT. Translating gives CASSQVGAGGADGELFF.

This sequence joins TRBV7-6 and TRBJ2-2, with TRBD2 identical over 10 bases. The CDR3 length is 18 residues. The ends lost 5 bases at V and 7 bases at J; junction bases unmatched: 16. Germline values: CDR1 SGHVS, CDR2 FNYEAQ. The CDR3 DNA is TGTGCCAGCAGCCCTAATCCTAGCGGGAGTTTGTTGGTCGGGGAGCTGTTTTTT. Residues: CASSPNPSGSLLVGELFF. The full variable domain, completed using reference TRBV7-6 and TRBJ2-2, is GAGVSQSPRYKVTKRGQDVALRCDPISGHVSLYWYRQALGQGPEFLTYFNYEAQQDKSGLPNDRFSAERPEGSISTLTIQRTEQRDSAMYRCASSPNPSGSLLVGELFFGEGSRLTVL.

V gene TRBV30 combines with J gene TRBJ1-1, with 9 bases fitting TRBD1. The germline CDR1 and CDR2 sequences are GTSNPN and SVGIG (reference sequence). Trimming took 7 bases from V and 3 from J; bases not matched to a gene: 6. The CDR3 covers 13 residues. The CDR3 spells CAFNDRGYTEAFF. CDR3 nucleotide sequence: TGTGCCTTCAATGACAGGGGGTACACTGAAGCTTTCTTT. Looking up the rest from reference TRBV30 and TRBJ1-1 gives the full variable domain: SQTIHQWPATLVQPVGSPLSLECTVEGTSNPNLYWYRQAAGRGLQLLFYSVGIGQISSEVPQNLSASRPQDRQFILSSKKLLLSDSGFYLCAFNDRGYTEAFFGQGTRLTVV.

Note on this clone: Other DNA sequences within the sample encode an identical CDR3. The genes are TRBV25-1 and TRBJ1-1; D remains ambiguous. Trimming removed 4 bases at V and 3 bases at J, with 6 bases between. This CDR3 region has 12 residues. Germline loops: CDR1 MGHDK, CDR2 SYGVNS. CDR3 nucleotides: TGTGCCAGCAGTGTAGGCGACACTGAAGCTTTCTTT. It translates to CASSVGDTEAFF.

The chain employs TRBV5-4 and TRBJ1-2; D is undetermined. V was clipped by 0 bases and J by 8 bases, with 8 bases between them. The V gene's germline CDR1 is SGHNT and CDR2 YYREEE (reference sequence). CDR3 length: 12 amino acids. The DNA of the CDR3 is TGTGCCAGCAGCTTGGGAACCGCCGGCTACACCTTC. Its protein is CASSLGTAGYTF.